These 15 T cell receptor beta chains came from one sample sequenced in a study of cytomegalovirus exposure and HLA in healthy donors. In the PCR, 60 Vbeta and 13 Jbeta primers were used. Sequenced by immunoSEQ multiplex PCR; TCRdb stores in-frame clones only, minus some. There are hundreds of thousands of clones in the sample; over 60% occur only once, and roughly 15% lies in the top ten. The source material was PBMCs. All receptors derive from a man aged 35 to 55 in good health and CMV-seronegative.

This clone was seen a few times. V is TRBV5-4 and J is TRBJ1-6, with D perhaps matching TRBD1 (5 bases). V was pared by 4 bases and J by 5 bases, with 16 bases between. The length of the CDR3 is 16 residues. CDR1 and CDR2 from the germline V gene are SGHNT and YYREEE (reference sequence). Here the CDR3 reads CASSAGGGADNSPLHF. The CDR3 coding sequence is TGTGCCAGCAGCGCGGGGGGAGGCGCCGATAATTCACCCCTCCACTTT.

The J gene is TRBJ2-2, the V gene TRBV7-2, with D hard to call. Trimming removed 8 bases at V and 1 base at J, with 17 bases between. CDR1 and CDR2 from the germline V gene are SGHTA and FQGNSA. The length of the CDR3 is 16 residues. CDR3 nucleotides: TGTGCCAGCTTCCGTACCCCCCTCGGGAACACCGGGGAGCTGTTTTTT. Its protein is CASFRTPLGNTGELFF. The full variable domain, rest sourced from reference TRBV7-2 and TRBJ2-2, is GAGVSQSPSNKVTEKGKDVELRCDPISGHTALYWYRQSLGQGLEFLIYFQGNSAPDKSGLPSDRFSAERTGGSVSTLTIQRTQQEDSAVYLCASFRTPLGNTGELFFGEGSRLTVL.

The chain links TRBV5-8 to TRBJ2-7; D possibly corresponds to TRBD1 (5 bases). The germline V gene has CDR1 SGHTS and CDR2 YDEGEE. V lost 5 bases to trimming and J lost 6 bases, with 12 bases between them. The CDR3 length is 12 residues. CDR3: CASRRKGFEQYF. CDR3 sequence (DNA): TGTGCCAGCAGGCGGAAGGGGTTCGAGCAGTACTTC.

V and J are TRBV10-3 and TRBJ1-2, with 11 bases that match TRBD1. V lost 4 bases and J lost 8; bases outside the gene matches: 6. The CDR3 has 14 residues. CDR1 and CDR2 from the germline V gene are ENHRY and SYGVKD. The CDR3 nucleotides read TGTGCCATCAGTGGGGGACAGGGGGGGAGAGGCTACACCTTC. Its protein is CAISGGQGGRGYTF.

This clone was detected a few times. The rearrangement links TRBV6-1 to TRBJ1-1; D gene unclear. CDR3 size: 14 residues. Trimming shortened V by 8 bases and J by 8 bases, and 21 bases separated the two germline ends. Germline loops: CDR1 MNHNS, CDR2 SASEGT. The CDR3 DNA reads TGTGCCAGCCTTCGATCTCTGACTAGGCCCGAAGCTTTCTTT. Protein: CASLRSLTRPEAFF.

The chain links TRBV7-2 to TRBJ2-3, with TRBD2 identical over 9 bases. The germline gives CDR1 SGHTA, CDR2 FQGNSA. The CDR3 extends over 14 amino acids. V trimming: 4 bases; J trimming: 7 bases; junction bases outside the gene matches: 6. CDR3 in DNA: TGTGCCAGCAGCTCGGGACTAGCTGGGAATACGCAGTATTTT. Encoded protein: CASSSGLAGNTQYF.

This chain connects TRBV19 to TRBJ1-2, with 9 bases lining up with TRBD1. With 5 bases clipped from V and 5 bases from J, the junction kept 9 bases outside the gene matches. The CDR3 runs to 15 residues. Per the germline V gene, CDR1 is LNHDA and CDR2 is SQIVND (reference sequence). CDR3 nucleotides: TGTGCCAGTAGTGGGCCGGGACAGGGAGCTTATGGCTACACCTTC. This sequence encodes CASSGPGQGAYGYTF.

Only a few counts were recorded for this clone. V is TRBV5-6 and J is TRBJ1-1; D is undetermined. CDR3 length equals 13 residues. V lost 3 bases, J lost 4 bases, and 10 bases lay in between. Germline CDR1 and CDR2: SGHDT and YYEEEE. CDR3 sequence (DNA): TGTGCCAGCAGCTGGACTGGCACCACTGAAGCTTTCTTT. The encoded protein is CASSWTGTTEAFF.

The chain carries TRBV5-8 and TRBJ1-4; 8 positions match TRBD1. CDR1 SGHTS and CDR2 YDEGEE come from the germline V gene. CDR3 length: 13 amino acids. The V segment lost 7 bases and the J segment 6 bases; nucleotides outside the gene matches: 5. The CDR3 DNA sequence: TGTGCCAGCGGGCGCAGGGGGCATGAAAAACTGTTTTTT. Translation gives CASGRRGHEKLFF.

The chain links TRBV7-6 to TRBJ2-1; 10 bases are a match to TRBD1. The CDR3 has 16 amino acids. The germline gives CDR1 SGHVS, CDR2 FNYEAQ. Trimming removed 4 bases from V and 8 bases from J; junction bases left unmatched: 11. CDR3 nucleotide sequence: TGTGCCAGCAGCTCGTACCGGGACAGGGGTCGGGATGAGCAGTTCTTC. Its translation is CASSSYRDRGRDEQFF.

This clone has just one count. J is TRBJ2-5 and V is TRBV7-2; D possibly corresponds to TRBD1 (6 bases). The V gene lost 2 bases and the J gene lost 5 bases, with 15 bases spanning the gap. The CDR3 sequence is 15 residues long. Germline V gene sequence: CDR1 SGHTA, CDR2 FQGNSA. This chain's CDR3 is CASSLSGTPTETQYF. The DNA of the CDR3 is TGTGCCAGCAGCTTATCCGGGACACCCACGGAGACCCAGTACTTC. Full variable domain (remainder filled in from reference TRBV7-2 and TRBJ2-5): GAGVSQSPSNKVTEKGKDVELRCDPISGHTALYWYRQSLGQGLEFLIYFQGNSAPDKSGLPSDRFSAERTGGSVSTLTIQRTQQEDSAVYLCASSLSGTPTETQYFGPGTRLLVL.

The chain couples TRBV7-8 to TRBJ2-1, with D unclear. The germline V and J ends were trimmed by 1 base and 2 bases, with 9 bases remaining between them. Germline V gene data show CDR1 as SGHVS and CDR2 as FQNEAQ. This CDR3 has 15 amino acids. CDR3 nucleotide sequence: TGTGCCAGCAGCTTAGGTGCAGTCCCCTACAATGAGCAGTTCTTC. Translated: CASSLGAVPYNEQFF.

The gene calls are TRBV4-1 and TRBJ1-2; possibly TRBD1 for D (6 bases). The germline gives CDR1 MGHRA, CDR2 YSYEKL. V lost 1 base to trimming and J lost 3 bases, with 18 bases between them. This CDR3 spans 17 amino acids. Written as DNA, the CDR3 is TGCGCCAGCAGCCAAGTTCCCCAGGGGCTGGGGGACTATGGCTACACCTTC. This codes for CASSQVPQGLGDYGYTF.

The rearrangement uses TRBV7-6 and TRBJ2-7; TRBD1 matches 8 bases. Trimming took 1 base from V and 7 from J; bases not matched to a gene: 6. CDR3 length: 14 amino acids. CDR1 is SGHVS, CDR2 FNYEAQ, per germline. DNA for the CDR3: TGTGCCAGCAGCTTAGAAGGCAGGGGGCGGGAGCAGTACTTC. Amino acid sequence: CASSLEGRGREQYF.

This chain connects TRBV4-2 to TRBJ2-7; 14 bases map to TRBD2. The J segment lost 8 bases and the V segment lost 1 base, leaving 4 bases of the junction unmatched. The CDR3 totals 15 residues. Germline loops: CDR1 LGHNA, CDR2 YNFKEQ. CDR3 sequence: CASSQGGLAGDQQYF. The CDR3 DNA is TGTGCCAGCAGCCAAGGGGGACTAGCGGGAGACCAGCAGTACTTC.